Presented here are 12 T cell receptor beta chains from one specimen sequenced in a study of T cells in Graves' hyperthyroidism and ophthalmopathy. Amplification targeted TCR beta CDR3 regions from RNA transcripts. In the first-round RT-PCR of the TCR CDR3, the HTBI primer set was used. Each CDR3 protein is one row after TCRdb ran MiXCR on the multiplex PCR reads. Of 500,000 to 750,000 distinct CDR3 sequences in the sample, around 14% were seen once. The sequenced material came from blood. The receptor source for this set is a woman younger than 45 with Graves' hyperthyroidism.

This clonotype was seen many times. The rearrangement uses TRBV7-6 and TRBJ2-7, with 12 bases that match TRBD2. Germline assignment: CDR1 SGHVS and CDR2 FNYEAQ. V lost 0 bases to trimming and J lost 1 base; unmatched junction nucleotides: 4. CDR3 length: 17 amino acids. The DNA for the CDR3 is TGTGCCAGCAGCTTAGCGCGTGGGACTAGCGGGTCCTACGAGCAGTACTTC. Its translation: CASSLARGTSGSYEQYF.

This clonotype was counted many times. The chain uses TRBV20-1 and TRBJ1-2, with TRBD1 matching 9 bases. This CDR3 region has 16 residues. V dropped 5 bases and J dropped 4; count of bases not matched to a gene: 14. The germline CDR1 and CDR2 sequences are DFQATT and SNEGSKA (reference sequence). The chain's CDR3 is CSASDRGEAYGYGYTF. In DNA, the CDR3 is TGCAGTGCTTCCGACAGGGGGGAGGCGTACGGCTATGGCTACACCTTC.

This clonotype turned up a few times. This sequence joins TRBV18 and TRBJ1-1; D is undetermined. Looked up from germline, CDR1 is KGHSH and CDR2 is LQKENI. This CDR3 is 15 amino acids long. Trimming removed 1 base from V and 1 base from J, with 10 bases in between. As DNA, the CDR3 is TGTGCCAGCTCACCACTGGTGTTTGGGAACACTGAAGCTTTCTTT. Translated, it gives CASSPLVFGNTEAFF.

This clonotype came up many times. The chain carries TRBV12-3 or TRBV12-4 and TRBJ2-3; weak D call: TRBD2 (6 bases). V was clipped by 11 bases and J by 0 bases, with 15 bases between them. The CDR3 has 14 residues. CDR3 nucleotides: TGTGCCTCGGGGGAACTATCTAGCACAGATACGCAGTATTTT. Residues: CASGELSSTDTQYF.

The CDR3: CASSLEDAYEQYF. As DNA, the CDR3 is TGCGCCAGCAGCTTGGAGGATGCCTACGAGCAGTACTTC. The chain combines TRBV5-1 with TRBJ2-7; no reliable D call. The CDR3 totals 13 residues. Deletions cut 0 bases from V and 2 bases from J, with 6 bases between. The germline V gene has CDR1 SGHRS and CDR2 YFSETQ.

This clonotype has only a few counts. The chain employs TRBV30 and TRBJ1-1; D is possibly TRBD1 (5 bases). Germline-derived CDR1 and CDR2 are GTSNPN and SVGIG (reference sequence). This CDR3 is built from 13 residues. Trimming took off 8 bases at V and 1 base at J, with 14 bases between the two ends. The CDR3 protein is CARSPGENTEAFF. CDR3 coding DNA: TGTGCCCGATCGCCGGGGGAGAACACTGAAGCTTTCTTT.

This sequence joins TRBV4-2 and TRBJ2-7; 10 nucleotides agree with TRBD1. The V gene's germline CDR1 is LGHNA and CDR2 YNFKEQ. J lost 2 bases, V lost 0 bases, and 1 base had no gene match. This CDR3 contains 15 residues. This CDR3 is CASSQEGQGTYEQYF. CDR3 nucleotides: TGTGCCAGCAGCCAAGAGGGACAGGGGACCTACGAGCAGTACTTC.

The CDR3 DNA is TGTGCCAGCAGCTCCCGTTCGTACGAGGGTATTGGTGGCTCTGGGGCCAACGTCCTGACTTTC. Its protein is CASSSRSYEGIGGSGANVLTF. The V call is TRBV7-3, the J call TRBJ2-6; maybe TRBD2 (5 bases). The V gene's germline CDR1 is SGHTA and CDR2 FQGTGA. The CDR3 consists of 21 residues. Trimming cost V 4 bases and J 0 bases, with 25 bases left between them. Looking up the rest from reference TRBV7-3 and TRBJ2-6 gives the full variable domain: GAGVSQTPSNKVTEKGKYVELRCDPISGHTALYWYRQSLGQGPEFLIYFQGTGAADDSGLPNDRFFAVRPEGSVSTLKIQRTERGDSAVYLCASSSRSYEGIGGSGANVLTFGAGSRLTVL.

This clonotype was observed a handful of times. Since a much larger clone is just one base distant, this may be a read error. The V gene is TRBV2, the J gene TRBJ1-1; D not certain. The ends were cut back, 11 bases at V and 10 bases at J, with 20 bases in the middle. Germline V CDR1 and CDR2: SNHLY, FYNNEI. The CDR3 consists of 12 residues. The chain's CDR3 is CASAISTSGAFF. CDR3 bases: TGTGCCTCAGCAATATCCACTTCGGGAGCTTTCTTT.

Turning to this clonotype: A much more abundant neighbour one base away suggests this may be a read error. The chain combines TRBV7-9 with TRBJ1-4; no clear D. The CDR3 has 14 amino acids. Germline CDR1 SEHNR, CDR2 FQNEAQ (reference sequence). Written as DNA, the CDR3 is TGTGCCAGCAGCTCAGGAGCCGCTAATGAAAAACTGATTTTT. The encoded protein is CASSSGAANEKLIF.

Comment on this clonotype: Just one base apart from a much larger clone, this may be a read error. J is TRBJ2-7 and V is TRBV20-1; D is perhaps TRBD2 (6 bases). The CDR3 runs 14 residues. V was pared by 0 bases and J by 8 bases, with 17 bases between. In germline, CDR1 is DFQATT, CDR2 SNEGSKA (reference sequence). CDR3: CSAREGGQLDKQYF. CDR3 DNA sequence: TGCAGTGCTAGAGAAGGAGGGCAGCTGGACAAGCAGTACTTC.

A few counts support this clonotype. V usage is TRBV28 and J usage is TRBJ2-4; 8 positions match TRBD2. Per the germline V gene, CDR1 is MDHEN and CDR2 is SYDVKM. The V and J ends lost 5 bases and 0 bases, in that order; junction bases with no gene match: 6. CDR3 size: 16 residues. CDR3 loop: CASSRLAGLAKNIQYF. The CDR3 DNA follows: TGTGCCAGCAGTCGATTAGCGGGGTTAGCCAAAAACATTCAGTACTTC. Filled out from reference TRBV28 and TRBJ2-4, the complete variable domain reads DVKVTQSSRYLVKRTGEKVFLECVQDMDHENMFWYRQDPGLGLRLIYFSYDVKMKEKGDIPEGYSVSREKKERFSLILESASTNQTSMYLCASSRLAGLAKNIQYFGAGTRLSVL.